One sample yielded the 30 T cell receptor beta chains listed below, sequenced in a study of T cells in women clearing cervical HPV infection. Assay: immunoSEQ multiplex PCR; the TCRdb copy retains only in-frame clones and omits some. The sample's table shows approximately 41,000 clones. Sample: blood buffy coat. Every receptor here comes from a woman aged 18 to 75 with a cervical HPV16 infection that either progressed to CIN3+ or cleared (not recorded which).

CDR3 DNA, as far as it was read: TGTGCCAGCAGCTTGGCGCCCCAGGATATAGGT. Amino acid sequence: CASSLAPQDIG. The full CDR3 protein reads CASSLAPQDIGAFF. This chain joins TRBV11-2 and TRBJ1-1; no clear D. The read ends 3 residues before the CDR3 terminus; that terminus is restored from the germline J gene. Germline V gene lookup returns CDR1 SGHAT and CDR2 FQNNGV. CDR3 size: 14 residues.

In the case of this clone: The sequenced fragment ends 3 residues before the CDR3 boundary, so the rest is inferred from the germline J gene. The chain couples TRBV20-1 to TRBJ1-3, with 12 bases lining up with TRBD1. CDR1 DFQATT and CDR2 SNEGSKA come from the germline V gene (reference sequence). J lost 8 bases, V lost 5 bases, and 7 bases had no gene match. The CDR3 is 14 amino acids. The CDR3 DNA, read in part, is TGCAGTGCTCGAGCGGGACAGGGGGCAGACACC. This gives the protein CSARAGQGADT. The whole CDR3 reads CSARAGQGADTIYF.

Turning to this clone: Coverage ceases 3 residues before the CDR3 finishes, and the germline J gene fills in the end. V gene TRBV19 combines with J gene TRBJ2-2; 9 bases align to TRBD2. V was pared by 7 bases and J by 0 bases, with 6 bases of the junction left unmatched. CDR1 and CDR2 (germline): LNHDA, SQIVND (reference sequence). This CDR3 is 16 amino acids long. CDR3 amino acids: CASIRLAGTNTGELFF. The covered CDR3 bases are TGTGCCAGTATAAGGCTAGCGGGGACGAACACCGGGGAG. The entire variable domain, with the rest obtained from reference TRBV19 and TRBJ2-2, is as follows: DGGITQSPKYLFRKEGQNVTLSCEQNLNHDAMYWYRQDPGQGLRLIYYSQIVNDFQKGDIAEGYSVSREKKESFPLTVTSAQKNPTAFYLCASIRLAGTNTGELFFGEGSRLTVL.

CDR3 bases read: TGCAGTGCTAGCGACAGGGTCCCC. Amino acids: CSASDRVP. The whole CDR3 sequence reads CSASDRVPLHF. The chain employs TRBV20-1 and TRBJ1-6; TRBD1 matches at 7 bases. Read data end 3 residues before the CDR3 end; the end is taken from the germline J gene. CDR1 is DFQATT, CDR2 SNEGSKA, per germline (reference sequence). The CDR3 is made up of 11 amino acids.

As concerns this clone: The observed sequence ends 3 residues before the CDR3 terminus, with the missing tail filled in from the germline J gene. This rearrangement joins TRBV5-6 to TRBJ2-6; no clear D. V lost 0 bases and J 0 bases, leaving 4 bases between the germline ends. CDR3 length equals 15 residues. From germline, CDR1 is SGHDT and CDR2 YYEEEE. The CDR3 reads CASSLVGSGANVLTF. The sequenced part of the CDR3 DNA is TGTGCCAGCAGCTTGGTCGGCTCTGGGGCCAACGTC.

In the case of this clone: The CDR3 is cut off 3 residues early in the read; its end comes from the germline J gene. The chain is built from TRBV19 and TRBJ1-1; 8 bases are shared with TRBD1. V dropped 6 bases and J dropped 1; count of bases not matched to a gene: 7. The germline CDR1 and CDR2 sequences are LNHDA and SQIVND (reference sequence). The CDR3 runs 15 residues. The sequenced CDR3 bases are TGTGCCAGTAGGCCCTTCGGACAGGGGAACACTGAA. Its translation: CASRPFGQGNTE. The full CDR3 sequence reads CASRPFGQGNTEAFF.

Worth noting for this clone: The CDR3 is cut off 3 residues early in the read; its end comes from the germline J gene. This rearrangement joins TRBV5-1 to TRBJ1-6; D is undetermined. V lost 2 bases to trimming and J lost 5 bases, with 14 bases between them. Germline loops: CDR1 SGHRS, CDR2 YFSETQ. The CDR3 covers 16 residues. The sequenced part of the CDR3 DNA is TGCGCCAGCAGCTTCGGACCGCGGACTAATAATTCACCC. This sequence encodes CASSFGPRTNNSP. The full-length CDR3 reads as CASSFGPRTNNSPLHF. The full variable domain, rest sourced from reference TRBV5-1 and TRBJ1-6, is KAGVTQTPRYLIKTRGQQVTLSCSPISGHRSVSWYQQTPGQGLQFLFEYFSETQRNKGNFPGRFSGRQFSNSRSEMNVSTLELGDSALYLCASSFGPRTNNSPLHFGNGTRLTVT.

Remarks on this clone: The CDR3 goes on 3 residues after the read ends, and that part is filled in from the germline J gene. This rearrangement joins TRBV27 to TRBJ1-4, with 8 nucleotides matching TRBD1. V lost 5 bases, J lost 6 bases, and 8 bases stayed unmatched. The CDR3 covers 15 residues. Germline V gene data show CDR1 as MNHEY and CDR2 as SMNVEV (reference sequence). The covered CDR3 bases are TGTGCCAGCAGTCCACACAGGGGGGAGGATGAAAAA. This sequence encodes CASSPHRGEDEK. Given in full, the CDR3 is CASSPHRGEDEKLFF.

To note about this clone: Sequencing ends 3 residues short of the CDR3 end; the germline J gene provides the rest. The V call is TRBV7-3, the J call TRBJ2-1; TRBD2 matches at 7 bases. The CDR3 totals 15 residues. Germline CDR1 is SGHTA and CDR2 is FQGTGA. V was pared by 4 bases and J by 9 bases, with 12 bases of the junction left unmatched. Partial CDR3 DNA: TGTGCCAGCAGCTCTCGCGCGGGAGTAGGAGGTGAG. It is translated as CASSSRAGVGGE. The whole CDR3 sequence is CASSSRAGVGGEQFF. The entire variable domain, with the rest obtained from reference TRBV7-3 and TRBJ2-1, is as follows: GAGVSQTPSNKVTEKGKYVELRCDPISGHTALYWYRQSLGQGPEFLIYFQGTGAADDSGLPNDRFFAVRPEGSVSTLKIQRTERGDSAVYLCASSSRAGVGGEQFFGPGTRLTVL.

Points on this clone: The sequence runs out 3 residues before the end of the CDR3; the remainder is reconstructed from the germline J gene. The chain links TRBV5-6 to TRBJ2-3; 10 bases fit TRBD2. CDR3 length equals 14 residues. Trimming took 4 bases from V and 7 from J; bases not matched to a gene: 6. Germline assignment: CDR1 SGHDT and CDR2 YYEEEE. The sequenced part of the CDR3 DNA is TGTGCCAGCAGCGCGAGCGGGGGGGGAAATACG. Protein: CASSASGGGNT. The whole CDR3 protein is CASSASGGGNTQYF.

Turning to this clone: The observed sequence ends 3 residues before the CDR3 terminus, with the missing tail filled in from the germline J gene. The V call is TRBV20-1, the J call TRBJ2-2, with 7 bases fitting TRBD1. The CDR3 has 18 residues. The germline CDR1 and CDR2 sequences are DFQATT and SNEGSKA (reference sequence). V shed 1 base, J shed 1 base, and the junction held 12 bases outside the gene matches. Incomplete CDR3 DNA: TGCAGTGCTAGAGTGGCGAGGGGGCAAGTGGGGAACACCGGGGAG. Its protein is CSARVARGQVGNTGE. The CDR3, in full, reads CSARVARGQVGNTGELFF.

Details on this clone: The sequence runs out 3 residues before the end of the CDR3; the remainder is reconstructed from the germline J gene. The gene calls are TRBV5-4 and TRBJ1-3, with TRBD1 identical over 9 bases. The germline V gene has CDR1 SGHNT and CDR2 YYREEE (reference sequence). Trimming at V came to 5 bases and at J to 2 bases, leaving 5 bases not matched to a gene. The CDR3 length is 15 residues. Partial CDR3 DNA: TGTGCCAGCAGTCTACAGGGGGCTCCTGGAAACACC. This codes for CASSLQGAPGNT. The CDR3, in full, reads CASSLQGAPGNTIYF.

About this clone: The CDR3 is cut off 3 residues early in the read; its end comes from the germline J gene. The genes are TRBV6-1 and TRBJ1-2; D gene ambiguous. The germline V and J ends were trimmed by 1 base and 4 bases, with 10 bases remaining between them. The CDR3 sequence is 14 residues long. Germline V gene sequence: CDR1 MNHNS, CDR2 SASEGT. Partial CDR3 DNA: TGTGCCAGCAGTGAAGTCCGGGTTAGCTATGGC. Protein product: CASSEVRVSYG. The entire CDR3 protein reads CASSEVRVSYGYTF.

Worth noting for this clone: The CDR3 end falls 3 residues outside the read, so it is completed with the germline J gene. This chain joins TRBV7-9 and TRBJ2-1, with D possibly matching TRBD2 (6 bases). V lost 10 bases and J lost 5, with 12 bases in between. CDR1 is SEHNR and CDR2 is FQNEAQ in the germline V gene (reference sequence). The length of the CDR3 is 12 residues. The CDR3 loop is CATGGEHNEQFF. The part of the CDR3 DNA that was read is TGTGCCACTGGCGGGGAGCACAATGAG.

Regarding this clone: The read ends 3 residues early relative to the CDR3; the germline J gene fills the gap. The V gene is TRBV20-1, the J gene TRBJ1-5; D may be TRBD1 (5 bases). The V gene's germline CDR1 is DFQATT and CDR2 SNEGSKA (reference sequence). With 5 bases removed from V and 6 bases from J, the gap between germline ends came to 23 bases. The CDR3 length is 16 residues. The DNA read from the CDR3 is TGCAGTGCTTCCCGGGGGGACTCCCTTGGCGGTCAGCCC. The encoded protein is CSASRGDSLGGQP. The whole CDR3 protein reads CSASRGDSLGGQPQHF.

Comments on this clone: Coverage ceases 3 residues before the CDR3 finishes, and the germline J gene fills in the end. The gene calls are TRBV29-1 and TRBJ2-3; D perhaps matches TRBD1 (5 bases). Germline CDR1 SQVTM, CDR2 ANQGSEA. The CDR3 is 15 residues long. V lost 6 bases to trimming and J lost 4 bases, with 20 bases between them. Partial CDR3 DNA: TGCAGCGTCCAACGGGTTGTAGGGGCCGCAGATACG. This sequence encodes CSVQRVVGAADT. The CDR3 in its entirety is CSVQRVVGAADTQYF.

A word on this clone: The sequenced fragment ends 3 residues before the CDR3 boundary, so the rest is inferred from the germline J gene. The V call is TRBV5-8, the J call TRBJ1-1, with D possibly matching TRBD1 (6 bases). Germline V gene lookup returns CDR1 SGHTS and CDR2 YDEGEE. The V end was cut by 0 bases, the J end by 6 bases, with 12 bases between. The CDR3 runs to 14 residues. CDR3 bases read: TGTGCCAGCAGCTTGGGAAGGGGGAGGGCTGAA. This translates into CASSLGRGRAE. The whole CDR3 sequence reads CASSLGRGRAEAFF.

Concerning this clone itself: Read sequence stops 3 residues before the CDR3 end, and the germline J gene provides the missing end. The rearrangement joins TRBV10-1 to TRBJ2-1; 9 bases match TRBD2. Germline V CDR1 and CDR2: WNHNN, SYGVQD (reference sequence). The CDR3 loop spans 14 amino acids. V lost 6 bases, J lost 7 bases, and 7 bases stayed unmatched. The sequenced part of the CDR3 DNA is TGCGCCAGCAGCAATAGCGGGGGAAGGAATGAG. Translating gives CASSNSGGRNE. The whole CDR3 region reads CASSNSGGRNEQFF.

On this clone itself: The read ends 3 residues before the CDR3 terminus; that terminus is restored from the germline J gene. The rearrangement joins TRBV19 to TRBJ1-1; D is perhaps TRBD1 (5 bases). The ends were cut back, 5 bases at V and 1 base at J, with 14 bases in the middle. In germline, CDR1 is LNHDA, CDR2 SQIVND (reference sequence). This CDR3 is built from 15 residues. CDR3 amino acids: CASSLPLGGNTEAFF. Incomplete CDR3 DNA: TGTGCCAGTAGTCTACCTCTCGGGGGGAACACTGAA.

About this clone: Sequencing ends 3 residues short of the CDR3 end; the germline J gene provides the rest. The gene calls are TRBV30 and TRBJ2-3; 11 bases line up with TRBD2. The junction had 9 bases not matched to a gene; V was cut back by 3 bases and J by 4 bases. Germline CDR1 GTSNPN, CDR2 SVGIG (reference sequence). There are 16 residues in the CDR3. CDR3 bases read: TGTGCCTGGAGGAAAATTAGCGGGGGGGTCCCAGATACG. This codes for CAWRKISGGVPDT. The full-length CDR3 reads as CAWRKISGGVPDTQYF.

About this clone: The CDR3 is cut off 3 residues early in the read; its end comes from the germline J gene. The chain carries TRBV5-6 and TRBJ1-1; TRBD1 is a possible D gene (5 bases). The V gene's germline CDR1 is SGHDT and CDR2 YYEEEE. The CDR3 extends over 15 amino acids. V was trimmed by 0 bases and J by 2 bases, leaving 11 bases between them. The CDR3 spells CASSLGGDLNTEAFF. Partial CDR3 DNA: TGTGCCAGCAGCTTGGGGGGGGATCTCAACACTGAA.

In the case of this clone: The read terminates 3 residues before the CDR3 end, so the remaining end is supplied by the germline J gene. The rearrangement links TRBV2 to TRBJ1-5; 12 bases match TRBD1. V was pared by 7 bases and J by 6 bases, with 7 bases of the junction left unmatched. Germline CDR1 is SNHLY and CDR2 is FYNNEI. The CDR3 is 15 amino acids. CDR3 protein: CASNSGTGGGQPQHF. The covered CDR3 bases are TGTGCCAGCAATTCCGGGACAGGGGGCGGTCAGCCC.

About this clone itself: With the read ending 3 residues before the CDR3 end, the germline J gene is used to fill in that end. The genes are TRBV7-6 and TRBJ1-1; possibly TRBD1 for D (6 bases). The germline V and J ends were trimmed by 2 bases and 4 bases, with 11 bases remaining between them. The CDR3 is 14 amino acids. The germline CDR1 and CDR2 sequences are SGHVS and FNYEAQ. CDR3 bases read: TGTGCCAGCAGCTTATCCATAGGGGGCACTGAA. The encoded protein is CASSLSIGGTE. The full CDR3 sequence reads CASSLSIGGTEAFF. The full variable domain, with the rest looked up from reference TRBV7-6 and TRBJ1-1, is GAGVSQSPRYKVTKRGQDVALRCDPISGHVSLYWYRQALGQGPEFLTYFNYEAQQDKSGLPNDRFSAERPEGSISTLTIQRTEQRDSAMYRCASSLSIGGTEAFFGQGTRLTVV.

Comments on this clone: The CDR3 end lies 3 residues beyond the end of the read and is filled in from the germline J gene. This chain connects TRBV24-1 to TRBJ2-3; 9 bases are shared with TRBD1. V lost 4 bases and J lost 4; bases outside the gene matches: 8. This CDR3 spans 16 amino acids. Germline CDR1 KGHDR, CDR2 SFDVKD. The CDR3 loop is CATSDRGQGIADTQYF. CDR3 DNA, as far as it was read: TGTGCCACCAGTGACCGAGGACAGGGGATCGCAGATACG.

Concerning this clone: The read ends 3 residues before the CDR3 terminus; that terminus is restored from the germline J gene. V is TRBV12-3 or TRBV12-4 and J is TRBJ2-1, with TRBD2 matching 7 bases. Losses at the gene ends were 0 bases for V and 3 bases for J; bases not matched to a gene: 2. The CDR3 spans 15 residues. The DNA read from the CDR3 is TGTGCCAGCAGTTTAGCAGCGGGGATCTACAATGAG. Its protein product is CASSLAAGIYNE. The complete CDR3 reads CASSLAAGIYNEQFF.

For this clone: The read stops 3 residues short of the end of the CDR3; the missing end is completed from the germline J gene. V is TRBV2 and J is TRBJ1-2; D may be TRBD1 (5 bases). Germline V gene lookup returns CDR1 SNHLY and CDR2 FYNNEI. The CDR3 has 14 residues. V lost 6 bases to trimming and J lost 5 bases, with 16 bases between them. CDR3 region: CASSSPVRDYGYTF. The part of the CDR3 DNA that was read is TGTGCCAGCAGCTCCCCCGTCAGGGATTATGGC. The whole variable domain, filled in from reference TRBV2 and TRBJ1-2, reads EPEVTQTPSHQVTQMGQEVILRCVPISNHLYFYWYRQILGQKVEFLVSFYNNEISEKSEIFDDQFSVERPDGSNFTLKIRSTKLEDSAMYFCASSSPVRDYGYTFGSGTRLTVV.

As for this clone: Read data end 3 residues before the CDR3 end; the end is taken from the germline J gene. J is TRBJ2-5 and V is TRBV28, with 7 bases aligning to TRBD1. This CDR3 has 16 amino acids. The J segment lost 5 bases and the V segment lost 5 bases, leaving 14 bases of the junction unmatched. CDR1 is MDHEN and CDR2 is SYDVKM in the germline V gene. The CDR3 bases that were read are TGTGCCAGCAGTACCCCGGGGACAGCCTCTCGGGAGACC. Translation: CASSTPGTASRET. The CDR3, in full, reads CASSTPGTASRETQYF.

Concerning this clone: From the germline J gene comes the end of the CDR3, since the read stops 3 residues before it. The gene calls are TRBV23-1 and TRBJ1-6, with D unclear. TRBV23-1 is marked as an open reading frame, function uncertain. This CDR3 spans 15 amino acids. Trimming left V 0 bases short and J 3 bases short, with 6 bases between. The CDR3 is CASSQSGSYNSPLHF. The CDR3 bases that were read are TGCGCCAGCAGTCAATCGGGCAGCTATAATTCACCC.

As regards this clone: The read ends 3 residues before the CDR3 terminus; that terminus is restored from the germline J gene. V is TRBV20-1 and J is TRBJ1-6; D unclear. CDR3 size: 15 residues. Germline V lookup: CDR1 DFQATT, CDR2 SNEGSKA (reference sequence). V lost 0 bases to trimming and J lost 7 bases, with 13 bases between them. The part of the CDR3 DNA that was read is TGCAGTGCTAGAGATGAGGGCGCACCAAATTCACCC. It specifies CSARDEGAPNSP. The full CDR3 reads CSARDEGAPNSPLHF.

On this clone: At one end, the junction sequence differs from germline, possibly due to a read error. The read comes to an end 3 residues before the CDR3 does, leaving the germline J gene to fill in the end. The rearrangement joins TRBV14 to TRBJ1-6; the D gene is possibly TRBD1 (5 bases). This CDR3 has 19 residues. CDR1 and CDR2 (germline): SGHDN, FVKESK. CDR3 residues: CASSQDKGLRSSYNPPLHF. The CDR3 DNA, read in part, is TGTGCCAGCAGCCAAGATAAGGGGTTACGGAGCTCCTATAATCCACCC.